These 15 T cell receptor beta chains came from one sample sequenced in a study of immune evolution from preneoplasia to lung adenocarcinoma. Method: immunoSEQ multiplex PCR; TCRdb's copy keeps in-frame clones and lacks some. The table shows more than 9,000 clones, with roughly four fifths occurring only once. The sample comprised FFPE minimally invasive lung adenocarcinoma tissue. The receptors stem from a person aged 65 to 85 with lung adenocarcinoma.

The chain uses TRBV14 and TRBJ2-3; D is undetermined. This CDR3 spans 15 amino acids. V lost 0 bases and J 2 bases, leaving 9 bases between the germline ends. Germline CDR1 and CDR2: SGHDN and FVKESK. DNA for the CDR3: TGTGCCAGCAGCCAAGATATTGTTATCACAGATACGCAGTATTTT. Translated, it gives CASSQDIVITDTQYF.

The rearrangement joins TRBV30 to TRBJ2-7, with TRBD1 matching 10 bases. The CDR3 sequence is 15 residues long. The ends lost 1 base at V and 4 bases at J; junction bases unmatched: 7. Germline loops: CDR1 GTSNPN, CDR2 SVGIG (reference sequence). The CDR3 here is CAWSDRTGGLYEQYF. DNA for the CDR3: TGTGCCTGGAGTGACCGGACAGGGGGGCTTTACGAGCAGTACTTC.

In nucleotides, the CDR3 is TGTGCCAGCAGCGGGGACAAAAACAATGAGCAGTTCTTC. This sequence encodes CASSGDKNNEQFF. The chain uses TRBV5-4 and TRBJ2-1; D perhaps matches TRBD1 (6 bases). The CDR3 extends over 13 amino acids. CDR1 is SGHNT and CDR2 is YYREEE in the germline V gene (reference sequence). V lost 4 bases to trimming and J lost 5 bases, with 10 bases between them.

The gene calls are TRBV7-9 and TRBJ1-2, with D unresolved. Trimming took off 1 base at V and 10 bases at J, with 13 bases between the two ends. This CDR3 spans 13 amino acids. Germline V gene sequence: CDR1 SEHNR, CDR2 FQNEAQ (reference sequence). The CDR3 DNA reads TGTGCCAGCAGCTTAGAGCTCGTAAAGGACTACACCTTC. Encoded protein: CASSLELVKDYTF.

This chain joins TRBV28 and TRBJ2-2; TRBD1 agrees at 9 bases. The CDR3 runs to 16 residues. The germline V gene encodes CDR1 MDHEN and CDR2 SYDVKM. Trimming removed 3 bases from V and 5 bases from J; junction bases left unmatched: 7. CDR3 sequence reads: CASSFQGQGETGELFF. The CDR3 DNA reads TGTGCCAGCAGTTTTCAGGGACAGGGTGAGACCGGGGAGCTGTTTTTT.

This chain connects TRBV19 to TRBJ2-1; the match to TRBD1 covers 9 bases. Germline V CDR1 and CDR2: LNHDA, SQIVND (reference sequence). The CDR3 consists of 13 residues. Trimming at V came to 6 bases and at J to 8 bases, leaving 5 bases not matched to a gene. CDR3 loop: CASRRGQGHEQFF. CDR3 nucleotides: TGTGCCAGTAGACGGGGACAGGGTCATGAGCAGTTCTTC.

The chain links TRBV28 to TRBJ2-2; D is possibly TRBD1 (5 bases). The CDR3 is 12 residues long. With 6 bases removed from V and 6 bases from J, the gap between germline ends came to 8 bases. In germline, CDR1 is MDHEN, CDR2 SYDVKM. The CDR3 loop is CASSRTPGELFF. The CDR3 coding sequence is TGTGCCAGCAGCCGGACACCCGGGGAGCTGTTTTTT.

This clone was seen only a few times. The chain links TRBV11-2 to TRBJ2-7; 8 bases fit TRBD1. This CDR3 contains 14 residues. Germline values: CDR1 SGHAT, CDR2 FQNNGV. J gave up 6 bases and V 5 bases, and 9 bases lay outside the gene matches. The CDR3 here is CASSIKTDRAEQYF. CDR3 DNA sequence: TGTGCCAGCAGCATAAAAACGGACAGGGCCGAGCAGTACTTC.

The chain employs TRBV7-6 and TRBJ2-3; TRBD1 matches at 8 bases. J lost 3 bases, V lost 5 bases, and 7 bases had no gene match. This CDR3 region has 15 residues. Germline V gene sequence: CDR1 SGHVS, CDR2 FNYEAQ. CDR3 in amino acids: CASSHDRGRTDTQYF. CDR3 nucleotides: TGTGCCAGCAGCCACGACAGGGGAAGAACAGATACGCAGTATTTT. The whole variable domain, remainder taken from reference TRBV7-6 and TRBJ2-3, is GAGVSQSPRYKVTKRGQDVALRCDPISGHVSLYWYRQALGQGPEFLTYFNYEAQQDKSGLPNDRFSAERPEGSISTLTIQRTEQRDSAMYRCASSHDRGRTDTQYFGPGTRLTVL.

The chain combines TRBV9 with TRBJ2-2; D remains ambiguous. Trimming left V 6 bases short and J 0 bases short, with 9 bases between. Per the germline V gene, CDR1 is SGDLS and CDR2 is YYNGEE. CDR3 size: 14 residues. The DNA of the CDR3 is TGTGCCAGCACCGCTTCGGCGAACACCGGGGAGCTGTTTTTT. Translated: CASTASANTGELFF.

This rearrangement joins TRBV10-3 to TRBJ2-1; D is perhaps TRBD1 or TRBD2 (5 bases each). This CDR3 is built from 14 residues. V gave up 0 bases and J gave up 4 bases, with 7 bases separating them. The germline gives CDR1 ENHRY, CDR2 SYGVKD. CDR3 region: CAISESGPYNEQFF. In nucleotides, the CDR3 is TGTGCCATCAGTGAGTCGGGACCATACAATGAGCAGTTCTTC.

The chain combines TRBV7-2 with TRBJ2-7; the D gene is possibly TRBD1 (6 bases). V was trimmed by 3 bases and J by 3 bases, leaving 12 bases between them. Germline CDR1 reads SGHTA; CDR2 reads FQGNSA. CDR3 length: 14 residues. The CDR3 DNA follows: TGTGCCAGCAGCTTGTGGGGGCTCGGCTACGAGCAGTACTTC. Encoded protein: CASSLWGLGYEQYF.

V gene TRBV19 combines with J gene TRBJ1-4; D might be TRBD1 (5 bases). Trimming cost V 5 bases and J 7 bases, with 14 bases left between them. The CDR3 has 14 residues. CDR1 and CDR2 (germline): LNHDA, SQIVND (reference sequence). For the CDR3, the DNA is TGTGCCAGTAGTGCGACAGTGTGGTCTGAAAAACTGTTTTTT. Amino acid sequence: CASSATVWSEKLFF.

As regards this clone: A junction end diverges from the germline sequence, so it may reflect a read error. This sequence joins TRBV9 and TRBJ1-5, with D perhaps TRBD1 (5 bases). From germline, CDR1 is SGDLS and CDR2 YYNGEE. The CDR3 loop spans 15 amino acids. CDR3 protein: CASSDTGTLNQSQHF. The CDR3 nucleotides are TGTGCCAGCAGCGATACCGGGACCCTTAATCAGTCCCAGCATTTT.

CDR3 DNA: TGTGCCTGGAGTTTTAGCGGGAGGGCCCGGTATGAGCAGTTCTTC. As protein: CAWSFSGRARYEQFF. The chain carries TRBV30 and TRBJ2-1; 11 bases align to TRBD2. This CDR3 comprises 15 residues. The germline V gene has CDR1 GTSNPN and CDR2 SVGIG (reference sequence). J was trimmed by 8 bases and V by 2 bases; bases with no gene match: 8.